This section outlines one T cell receptor beta chain sequence together with its context. Its antigen is currently unknown. TCRdb analysed the 5' RACE reads with MiXCR anew, one entry per CDR3 protein. The sample yields about 160,000 distinct CDR3 sequences, around a tenth seen once. This entry belongs to a study of CD8 T cells in ankylosing spondylitis. V lost 3 bases to trimming and J lost 7 bases; unmatched junction nucleotides: 9. This CDR3 region has 15 residues. Germline CDR1 is SQVTM and CDR2 is ANQGSEA. Study-level results: The study looked at matched synovial fluid samples from ankylosing spondylitis patients. Disease-linked clones were reported to be significantly enriched there.

The TCR originated in a female donor with ankylosing spondylitis or in good health (not recorded which). The rearrangement joins TRBV29-1 to TRBJ2-1, with 10 bases identical to TRBD2. The sequenced material came from blood, either unsorted or a sorted T cell fraction (not recorded which). The CDR3 loop reads CSVDPGTSEENEQFF. DNA of the CDR3: TGCAGCGTTGACCCGGGGACTAGCGAAGAGAATGAGCAGTTCTTC.